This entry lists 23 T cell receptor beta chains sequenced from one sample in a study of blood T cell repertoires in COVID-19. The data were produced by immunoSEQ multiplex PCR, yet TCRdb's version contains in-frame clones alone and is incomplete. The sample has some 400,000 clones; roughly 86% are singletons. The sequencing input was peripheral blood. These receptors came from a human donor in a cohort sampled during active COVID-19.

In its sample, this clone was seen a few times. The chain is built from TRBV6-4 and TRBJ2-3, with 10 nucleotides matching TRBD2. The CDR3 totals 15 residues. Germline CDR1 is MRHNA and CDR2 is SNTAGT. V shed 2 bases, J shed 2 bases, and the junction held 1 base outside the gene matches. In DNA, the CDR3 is TGTGCCAGCAGTGACGGGACTAGCGCCACAGATACGCAGTATTTT. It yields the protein CASSDGTSATDTQYF.

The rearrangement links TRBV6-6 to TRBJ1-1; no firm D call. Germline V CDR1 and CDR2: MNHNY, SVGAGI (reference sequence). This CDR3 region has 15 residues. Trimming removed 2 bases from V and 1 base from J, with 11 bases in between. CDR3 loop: CASSYNPYENTEAFF. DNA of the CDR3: TGTGCCAGCAGTTACAACCCCTATGAGAACACTGAAGCTTTCTTT.

Here the CDR3 DNA reads TGCGCCAGCAGCTTGGTTTCGGACAGTGAAGCTTTCTTT. It codes for CASSLVSDSEAFF. The rearrangement uses TRBV5-1 and TRBJ1-1, with D perhaps matching TRBD1 (6 bases). This CDR3 is built from 13 residues. Germline V CDR1 and CDR2: SGHRS, YFSETQ. Trimming removed 0 bases from V and 7 bases from J, with 10 bases in between.

The CDR3 protein is CASSLVLGGKYNEQFF. As DNA, the CDR3 is TGTGCCAGCAGCTTAGTCCTTGGCGGGAAATACAATGAGCAGTTCTTC. The chain joins TRBV7-7 to TRBJ2-1, with D possibly TRBD2 on 6 matching bases. The germline V and J ends were trimmed by 1 base and 4 bases, with 14 bases remaining between them. The CDR3 is made up of 16 amino acids. Germline CDR1 is SSHAT and CDR2 is FNYEAQ (reference sequence).

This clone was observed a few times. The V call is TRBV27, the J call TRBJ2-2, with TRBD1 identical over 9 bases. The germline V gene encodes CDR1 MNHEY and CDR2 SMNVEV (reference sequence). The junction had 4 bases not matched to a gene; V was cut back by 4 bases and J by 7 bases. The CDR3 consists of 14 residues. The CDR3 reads CASSWTGVGGELFF. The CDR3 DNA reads TGTGCCAGCAGTTGGACAGGGGTCGGCGGGGAGCTGTTTTTT.

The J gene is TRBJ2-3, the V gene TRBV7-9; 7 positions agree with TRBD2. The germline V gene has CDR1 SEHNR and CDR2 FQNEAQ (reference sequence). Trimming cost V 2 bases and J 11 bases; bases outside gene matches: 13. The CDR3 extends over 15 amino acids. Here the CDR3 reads CASSLLGGRGMKQYF. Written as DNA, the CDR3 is TGTGCCAGCAGCTTATTGGGCGGGAGAGGTATGAAGCAGTATTTT.

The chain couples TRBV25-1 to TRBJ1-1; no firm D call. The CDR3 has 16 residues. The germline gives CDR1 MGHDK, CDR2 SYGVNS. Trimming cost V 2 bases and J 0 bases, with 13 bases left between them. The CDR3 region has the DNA TGTGCCAGCAGTGAACGGGATGGACTCATGAACACTGAAGCTTTCTTT. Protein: CASSERDGLMNTEAFF.

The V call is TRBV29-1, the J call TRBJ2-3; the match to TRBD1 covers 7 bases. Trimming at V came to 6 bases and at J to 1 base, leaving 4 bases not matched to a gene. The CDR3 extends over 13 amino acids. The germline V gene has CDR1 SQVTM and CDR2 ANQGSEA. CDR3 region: CSVRQGGTDTQYF. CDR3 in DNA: TGCAGCGTGCGGCAGGGGGGCACAGATACGCAGTATTTT.

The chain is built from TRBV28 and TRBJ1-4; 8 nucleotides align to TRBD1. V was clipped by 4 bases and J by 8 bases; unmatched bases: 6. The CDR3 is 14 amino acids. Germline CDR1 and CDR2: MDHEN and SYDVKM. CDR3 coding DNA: TGTGCCAGCAGTTCTACAGGGGGGGTGGAAAAACTGTTTTTT. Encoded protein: CASSSTGGVEKLFF. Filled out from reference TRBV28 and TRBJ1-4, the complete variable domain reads DVKVTQSSRYLVKRTGEKVFLECVQDMDHENMFWYRQDPGLGLRLIYFSYDVKMKEKGDIPEGYSVSREKKERFSLILESASTNQTSMYLCASSSTGGVEKLFFGSGTQLSVL.

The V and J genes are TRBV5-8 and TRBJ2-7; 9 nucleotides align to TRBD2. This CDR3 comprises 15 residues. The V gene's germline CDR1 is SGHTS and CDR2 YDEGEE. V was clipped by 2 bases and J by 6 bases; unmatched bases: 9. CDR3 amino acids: CASSLGLAGLGEQYF. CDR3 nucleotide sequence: TGTGCCAGCAGCTTAGGGCTAGCGGGGTTGGGCGAGCAGTACTTC. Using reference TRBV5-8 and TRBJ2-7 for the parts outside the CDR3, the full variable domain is EAGVTQSPTHLIKTRGQQATLRCSPISGHTSVYWYQQALGLGLQFLLWYDEGEERNRGNFPPRFSGRQFPNYSSELNVNALELEDSALYLCASSLGLAGLGEQYFGPGTRLTVT.

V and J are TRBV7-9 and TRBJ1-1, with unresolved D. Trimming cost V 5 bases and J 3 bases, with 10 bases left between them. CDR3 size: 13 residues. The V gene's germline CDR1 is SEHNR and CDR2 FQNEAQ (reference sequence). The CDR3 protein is CASSRLGDTEAFF. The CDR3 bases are TGTGCCAGCAGCCGACTCGGGGACACTGAAGCTTTCTTT.

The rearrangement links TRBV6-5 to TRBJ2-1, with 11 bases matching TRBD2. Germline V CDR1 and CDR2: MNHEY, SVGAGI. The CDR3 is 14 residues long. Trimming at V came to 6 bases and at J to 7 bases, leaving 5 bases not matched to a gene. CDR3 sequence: CASSLTSGMNEQFF. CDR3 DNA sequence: TGTGCCAGCAGCCTGACTAGCGGGATGAATGAGCAGTTCTTC.

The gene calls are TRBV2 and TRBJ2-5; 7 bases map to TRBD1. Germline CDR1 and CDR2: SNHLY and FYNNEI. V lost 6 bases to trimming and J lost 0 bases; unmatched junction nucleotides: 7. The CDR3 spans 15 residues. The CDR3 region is CASRPQQGNQETQYF. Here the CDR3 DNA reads TGTGCCAGCAGACCCCAACAGGGGAACCAAGAGACCCAGTACTTC.

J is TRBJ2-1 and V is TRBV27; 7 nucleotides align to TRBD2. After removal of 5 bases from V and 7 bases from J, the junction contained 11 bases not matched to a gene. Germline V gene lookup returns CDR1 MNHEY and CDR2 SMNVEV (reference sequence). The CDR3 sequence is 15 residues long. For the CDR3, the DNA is TGTGCCAGCAGTCTGGGGGAGGGCCCGGTTAATGAGCAGTTCTTC. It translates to CASSLGEGPVNEQFF.

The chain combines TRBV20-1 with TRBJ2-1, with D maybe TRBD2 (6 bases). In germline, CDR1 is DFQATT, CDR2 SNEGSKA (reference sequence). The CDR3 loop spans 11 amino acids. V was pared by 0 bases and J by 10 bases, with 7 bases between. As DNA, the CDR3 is TGCAGTGCTAGAGAGAGCGGGGAGCAGTTCTTC. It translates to CSARESGEQFF.

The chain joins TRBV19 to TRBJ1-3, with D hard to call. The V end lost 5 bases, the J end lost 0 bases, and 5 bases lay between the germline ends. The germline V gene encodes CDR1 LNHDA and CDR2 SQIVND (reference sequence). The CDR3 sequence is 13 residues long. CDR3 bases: TGTGCCAGTAGTGAGGTCTCTGGAAACACCATATATTTT. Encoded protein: CASSEVSGNTIYF.

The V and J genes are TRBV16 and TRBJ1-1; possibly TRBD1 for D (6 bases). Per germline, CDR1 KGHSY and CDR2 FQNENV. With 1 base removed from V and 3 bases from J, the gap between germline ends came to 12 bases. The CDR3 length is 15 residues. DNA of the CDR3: TGTGCCAGCAGCCAATTAGGGGGAGTGGACACTGAAGCTTTCTTT. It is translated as CASSQLGGVDTEAFF.

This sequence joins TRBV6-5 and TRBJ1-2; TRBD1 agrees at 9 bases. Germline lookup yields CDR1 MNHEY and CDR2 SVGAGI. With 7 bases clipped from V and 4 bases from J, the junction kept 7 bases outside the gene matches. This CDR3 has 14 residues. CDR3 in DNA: TGTGCCAGCATTCCGGGACAGGGAAGCTATGGCTACACCTTC. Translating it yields CASIPGQGSYGYTF.

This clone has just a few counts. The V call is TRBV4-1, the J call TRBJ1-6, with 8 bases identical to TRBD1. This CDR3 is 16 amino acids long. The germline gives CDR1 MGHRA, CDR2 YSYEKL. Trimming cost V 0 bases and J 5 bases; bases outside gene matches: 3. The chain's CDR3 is CASSQDATGDNSPLHF. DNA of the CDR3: TGCGCCAGCAGCCAAGACGCGACAGGGGATAATTCACCCCTCCACTTT.

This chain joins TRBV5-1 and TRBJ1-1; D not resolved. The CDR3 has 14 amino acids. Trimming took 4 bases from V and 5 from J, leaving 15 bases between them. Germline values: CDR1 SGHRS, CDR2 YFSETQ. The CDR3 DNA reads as TGCGCCAGCAGCCCTCAGTGGGGAGGGACTGAAGCTTTCTTT. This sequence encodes CASSPQWGGTEAFF.

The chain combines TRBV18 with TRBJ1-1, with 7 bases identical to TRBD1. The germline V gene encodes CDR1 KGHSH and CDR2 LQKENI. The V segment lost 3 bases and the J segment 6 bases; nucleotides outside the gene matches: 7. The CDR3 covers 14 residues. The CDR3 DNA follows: TGTGCCAGCTCACCTGAGGCCGGGACAGCTGAAGCTTTCTTT. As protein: CASSPEAGTAEAFF.

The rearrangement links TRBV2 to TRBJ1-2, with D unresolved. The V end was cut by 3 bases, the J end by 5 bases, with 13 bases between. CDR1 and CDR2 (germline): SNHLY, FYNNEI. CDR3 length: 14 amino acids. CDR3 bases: TGTGCCAGCAGTGATTTTGGGCGGAGGTATGGCTACACCTTC. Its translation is CASSDFGRRYGYTF.

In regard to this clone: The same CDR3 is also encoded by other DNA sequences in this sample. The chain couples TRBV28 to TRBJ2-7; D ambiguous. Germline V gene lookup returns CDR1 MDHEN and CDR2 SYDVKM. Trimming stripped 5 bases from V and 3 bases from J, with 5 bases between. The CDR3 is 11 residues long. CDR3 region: CASSLGYEQYF. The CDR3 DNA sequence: TGTGCCAGCAGTCTCGGCTACGAGCAGTACTTC.